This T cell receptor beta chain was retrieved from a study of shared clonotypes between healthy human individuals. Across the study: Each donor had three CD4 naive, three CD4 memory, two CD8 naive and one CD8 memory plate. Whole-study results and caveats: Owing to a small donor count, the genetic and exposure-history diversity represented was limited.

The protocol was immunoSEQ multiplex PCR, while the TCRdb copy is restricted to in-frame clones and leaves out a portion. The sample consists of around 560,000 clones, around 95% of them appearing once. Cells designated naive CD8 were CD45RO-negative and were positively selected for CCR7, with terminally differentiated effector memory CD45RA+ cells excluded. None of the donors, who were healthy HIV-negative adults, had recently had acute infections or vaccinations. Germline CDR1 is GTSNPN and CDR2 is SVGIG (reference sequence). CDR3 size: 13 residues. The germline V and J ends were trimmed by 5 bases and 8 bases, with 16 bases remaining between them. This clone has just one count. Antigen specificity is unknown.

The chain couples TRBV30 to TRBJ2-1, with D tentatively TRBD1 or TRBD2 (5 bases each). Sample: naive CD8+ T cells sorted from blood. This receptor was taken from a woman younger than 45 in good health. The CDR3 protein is CAWDAAVGDEQFF. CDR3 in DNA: TGTGCCTGGGATGCAGCGGTGGGGGATGAGCAGTTCTTC.